This is a list of T cell receptor beta chains from one sample in a study of shared clonotypes between healthy human individuals. TCRdb keeps only in-frame clones here, not all; method: immunoSEQ multiplex PCR. This table holds hundreds of thousands of clones, 95% to 97% found once. The sequencing sample was made of naive CD8+ T cells sorted from blood. These receptors were taken from a young woman in good health. Each CDR3 is given with its conserved first and last residue. D genes are given only for firm matches. Clone size, where shown, is once, few, many, or a class for clones that have expanded.

D gene: .
J gene: TRBJ2-2
V gene: TRBV27
clone size: .
CDR3 protein: CASTAGNTGELFF
CDR3 DNA: TGTGCCAGCACCGCGGGGAACACCGGGGAGCTGTTTTTT

D gene: .
J gene: TRBJ1-2
V gene: TRBV5-6
clone size: once
CDR3 protein: CASSLLDRPYGYTF
CDR3 DNA: TGTGCCAGCAGCTTGCTTGACCGCCCATATGGCTACACCTTC

D gene: TRBD1
J gene: TRBJ1-5
V gene: TRBV13
clone size: once
CDR3 protein: CASSLRGLGQPQHF
CDR3 DNA: TGTGCCAGCAGCTTAAGGGGGCTGGGTCAGCCCCAGCATTTT

D gene: .
J gene: TRBJ2-1
V gene: TRBV25-1
clone size: .
CDR3 protein: CASSTMDYHEQFF
CDR3 DNA: TGTGCCAGCAGTACCATGGACTACCATGAGCAGTTCTTC

D gene: .
J gene: TRBJ2-7
V gene: TRBV19
clone size: once
CDR3 protein: CASSIFGGTPYEQYF
CDR3 DNA: TGTGCCAGTAGTATTTTTGGAGGGACCCCCTACGAGCAGTACTTC

D gene: TRBD2
J gene: TRBJ2-1
V gene: TRBV6-1
clone size: .
CDR3 protein: CASSDLALAGVDEQFF
CDR3 DNA: TGTGCCAGCAGTGACCTGGCACTAGCGGGAGTCGATGAGCAGTTCTTC

D gene: .
J gene: TRBJ2-7
V gene: TRBV27
clone size: .
CDR3 protein: CASSPGGGQSGYF
CDR3 DNA: TGTGCCAGCAGTCCCGGCGGAGGGCAATCGGGGTACTTC

D gene: .
J gene: TRBJ2-7
V gene: TRBV4-1
clone size: .
CDR3 protein: CASSQGFGYEQYF
CDR3 DNA: TGCGCCAGCAGCCAAGGGTTTGGGTACGAGCAGTACTTC

D gene: .
J gene: TRBJ2-7
V gene: TRBV19
clone size: .
CDR3 protein: CASSIRDGFYEQYF
CDR3 DNA: TGTGCCAGTAGTATCCGGGACGGCTTCTACGAGCAGTACTTC

D gene: .
J gene: TRBJ2-7
V gene: TRBV2
clone size: .
CDR3 protein: CASSEAGFYEQYF
CDR3 DNA: TGTGCCAGCAGTGAAGCAGGGTTCTACGAGCAGTACTTC

D gene: .
J gene: TRBJ2-5
V gene: TRBV10-1
clone size: once
CDR3 protein: CASSESREGTQYF
CDR3 DNA: TGCGCCAGCAGTGAGTCACGAGAGGGGACCCAGTACTTC

D gene: .
J gene: TRBJ1-1
V gene: TRBV11-2
clone size: few
CDR3 protein: CASSPETANTEAFF
CDR3 DNA: TGTGCCAGCAGCCCCGAGACAGCGAACACTGAAGCTTTCTTT

D gene: .
J gene: TRBJ2-1
V gene: TRBV7-6
clone size: few
CDR3 protein: CASSLIPIEQFF
CDR3 DNA: TGTGCCAGCAGCTTAATCCCTATTGAGCAGTTCTTC

D gene: .
J gene: TRBJ1-2
V gene: TRBV4-1
clone size: .
CDR3 protein: CASSQIGSRGYTF
CDR3 DNA: TGCGCCAGCAGCCAAATCGGGTCCCGTGGCTACACCTTC

D gene: .
J gene: TRBJ1-4
V gene: TRBV27
clone size: .
CDR3 protein: CASRHEGTSGRGNEKLFF
CDR3 DNA: TGTGCCAGCAGGCATGAGGGGACGTCCGGACGCGGTAATGAAAAACTGTTTTTT

D gene: .
J gene: TRBJ1-1
V gene: TRBV7-8
clone size: .
CDR3 protein: CASSLKRNTEAFF
CDR3 DNA: TGTGCCAGCAGCTTAAAGAGGAACACTGAAGCTTTCTTT

D gene: TRBD1
J gene: TRBJ1-1
V gene: TRBV28
clone size: .
CDR3 protein: CASNKIRTGRGTEAFF
CDR3 DNA: TGTGCCAGCAATAAGATCCGGACAGGGAGGGGCACTGAAGCTTTCTTT

D gene: TRBD2
J gene: TRBJ2-7
V gene: TRBV18
clone size: .
CDR3 protein: CASSPSQGSSSGRLYEQYF
CDR3 DNA: TGTGCCAGCTCACCAAGCCAGGGGTCGTCTAGCGGGAGATTATACGAGCAGTACTTC

D gene: TRBD2
J gene: TRBJ2-2
V gene: TRBV27
clone size: .
CDR3 protein: CASSFIAGGFTGELFF
CDR3 DNA: TGTGCCAGCAGTTTCATAGCGGGAGGGTTCACCGGGGAGCTGTTTTTT

D gene: TRBD1
J gene: TRBJ2-5
V gene: TRBV19
clone size: .
CDR3 protein: CARTLTGGYQETQYF
CDR3 DNA: TGTGCCCGGACCTTGACAGGGGGGTACCAAGAGACCCAGTACTTC

D gene: .
J gene: TRBJ2-1
V gene: TRBV11-2
clone size: .
CDR3 protein: CASSFYIRNEQFF
CDR3 DNA: TGTGCCAGCAGCTTTTATATCCGCAATGAGCAGTTCTTC

D gene: TRBD1
J gene: TRBJ1-1
V gene: TRBV6-5
clone size: once
CDR3 protein: CASSYGQGNTEAFF
CDR3 DNA: TGTGCCAGCAGTTACGGACAGGGGAACACTGAAGCTTTCTTT

D gene: .
J gene: TRBJ2-6
V gene: TRBV13
clone size: .
CDR3 protein: CASSLSLSGANVLTF
CDR3 DNA: TGTGCCAGCAGCTTGTCTCTTTCTGGGGCCAACGTCCTGACTTTC

D gene: .
J gene: TRBJ2-7
V gene: TRBV2
clone size: once
CDR3 protein: CASSDRASYEQYF
CDR3 DNA: TGTGCCAGCAGTGACAGGGCCTCCTACGAGCAGTACTTC

D gene: .
J gene: TRBJ2-1
V gene: TRBV6-5
clone size: .
CDR3 protein: CASSSGSGEQFF
CDR3 DNA: TGTGCCAGCAGTTCGGGGAGCGGTGAGCAGTTCTTC

D gene: TRBD2
J gene: TRBJ2-1
V gene: TRBV4-2
clone size: .
CDR3 protein: CATGGRLYNEQFF
CDR3 DNA: TGTGCCACCGGCGGGAGGCTTTACAATGAGCAGTTCTTC

D gene: .
J gene: TRBJ1-1
V gene: TRBV19
clone size: few
CDR3 protein: CCSSRGGFTEAFF
CDR3 DNA: TGTTGTTCGAGTAGGGGGGGATTCACTGAAGCTTTCTTT

D gene: .
J gene: TRBJ2-7
V gene: TRBV7-9
clone size: .
CDR3 protein: CASSLDGASYEQYF
CDR3 DNA: TGTGCCAGCAGCTTAGACGGGGCCTCCTACGAGCAGTACTTC

D gene: TRBD2
J gene: TRBJ2-5
V gene: TRBV28
clone size: .
CDR3 protein: CASSLALAEPQETQYF
CDR3 DNA: TGTGCCAGCAGTTTAGCCCTAGCGGAGCCCCAAGAGACCCAGTACTTC

D gene: TRBD1
J gene: TRBJ2-5
V gene: TRBV29-1
clone size: .
CDR3 protein: CSVKQGNWYQETQYF
CDR3 DNA: TGCAGCGTCAAACAGGGGAATTGGTACCAAGAGACCCAGTACTTC